A selection of T cell receptor beta chains follows, all from one sample in a study of OX40 agonist ivuxolimab in advanced cancers. Profiling relied on immunoSEQ multiplex PCR, and the TCRdb table lists in-frame clones only, not all of them. Here the sample spans 37,000 or so clones, approximately 86% being singletons. The input for sequencing was CD4+ or CD8+ T cells sorted from blood, taken in a trial of the OX40 agonist ivuxolimab. These receptors were taken from an adult with an advanced solid tumor such as melanoma, head and neck, liver or kidney cancer. CDR3s include the opening cysteine and the closing phenylalanine or tryptophan. The D gene is left open where the match is weak. Rows give clone size only sometimes, using once, few, many, or a class for an expanded clone.

few	TRBV18	TRBJ2-7	13	.	CASSPRGRYEQYF	TGTGCCAGCTCACCACGAGGGAGGTACGAGCAGTACTTC
.	TRBV28	TRBJ1-4	13	.	CASSLQAYEKLFF	TGTGCCAGCAGTTTGCAGGCTTACGAAAAACTGTTTTTT
.	TRBV19	TRBJ1-5	12	.	CASMGGNQPQHF	TGTGCCAGTATGGGGGGCAATCAGCCCCAGCATTTT
.	TRBV6-5	TRBJ2-7	14	TRBD1	CASSRDRDSYEQYF	TGTGCCAGCAGCCGCGACAGGGACTCCTACGAGCAGTACTTC
.	TRBV7-9	TRBJ1-1	12	.	CASSPGGAEAFF	TGTGCCAGCAGCCCCGGGGGAGCTGAAGCTTTCTTT
.	TRBV6-5	TRBJ1-1	15	TRBD1	CASRSYRGVNTEAFF	TGTGCCAGCAGATCCTACAGGGGTGTGAACACTGAAGCTTTCTTT
.	TRBV7-9	TRBJ2-7	13	.	CASSFSVSYEQYF	TGTGCCAGCAGCTTTAGCGTAAGCTACGAGCAGTACTTC
.	TRBV7-8	TRBJ2-7	14	.	CASSGVGVGYEQYF	TGTGCCAGCAGCGGCGTGGGGGTCGGATACGAGCAGTACTTC
.	TRBV18	TRBJ1-1	13	.	CASSPRQNTEAFF	TGTGCCAGCTCACCAAGGCAGAACACTGAAGCTTTCTTT
.	TRBV15	TRBJ1-1	15	.	CATSRTAGPNTEAFF	TGTGCCACCAGCAGAACGGCAGGCCCGAACACTGAAGCTTTCTTT
.	TRBV2	TRBJ2-5	10	.	CASNPRGQYF	TGTGCCAGCAACCCCCGGGGCCAGTACTTC
.	TRBV7-8	TRBJ2-6	16	TRBD2	CASRSGGYSGANVLTF	TGTGCCAGCAGGTCCGGGGGGTACTCTGGGGCCAACGTCCTGACTTTC
.	TRBV7-8	TRBJ2-3	15	.	CASSKSQKDTDTQYF	TGTGCCAGCAGTAAATCACAGAAAGACACAGATACGCAGTATTTT
.	TRBV13	TRBJ1-5	15	.	CASSLEVLSNQPQHF	TGTGCCAGCAGCCTAGAGGTGCTGAGCAATCAGCCCCAGCATTTT
.	TRBV28	TRBJ2-2	15	TRBD1	CASSSPTGNGGELFF	TGTGCCAGCAGTTCACCGACAGGGAACGGGGGGGAGCTGTTTTTT
.	TRBV7-2	TRBJ2-7	15	.	CASSLPGLRRSEQYF	TGTGCCAGCAGCCTCCCTGGCCTACGACGATCCGAGCAGTACTTC
.	TRBV9	TRBJ1-2	15	TRBD1	CASSVTAGGDYGYTF	TGTGCCAGCAGCGTAACGGCAGGGGGTGACTATGGCTACACCTTC
.	TRBV5-4	TRBJ2-7	14	.	CASSLDGWNYEQYF	TGTGCCAGCAGCTTGGACGGCTGGAACTACGAGCAGTACTTC
.	TRBV2	TRBJ1-1	14	.	CASSGGQWSTEAFF	TGTGCCAGCAGTGGAGGGCAGTGGTCCACTGAAGCTTTCTTT
.	TRBV6-5	TRBJ1-2	15	TRBD1	CASSYSGTGGQGYTF	TGTGCCAGCAGTTACTCTGGGACAGGGGGCCAAGGCTACACCTTC
.	TRBV15	TRBJ1-2	17	TRBD1	CATSRKAQGAANYGYTF	TGTGCCACCAGCAGGAAGGCACAGGGGGCGGCTAACTATGGCTACACCTTC
.	TRBV9	TRBJ1-4	15	.	CASSVEGDLREKLFF	TGTGCCAGCAGCGTCGAAGGGGACCTTCGCGAAAAACTGTTTTTT
.	TRBV7-3	TRBJ1-2	13	.	CASSGPLNYGYTF	TGTGCCAGCAGCGGGCCTTTAAACTATGGCTACACCTTC
.	TRBV6-6	TRBJ2-7	14	.	CASSYSQGTGEQYF	TGTGCCAGCAGTTACTCACAGGGTACGGGCGAGCAGTACTTC
.	TRBV5-1	TRBJ1-1	13	TRBD1	CASSSGQGREAFF	TGCGCCAGCAGCTCGGGACAGGGAAGAGAAGCTTTCTTT
.	TRBV18	TRBJ2-1	11	.	CASSPELRQFF	TGTGCCAGCTCACCAGAGCTGAGGCAGTTCTTC
.	TRBV6-9	TRBJ2-4	13	.	CASSYAEWNIQYF	TGTGCCAGCAGTTATGCGGAATGGAACATTCAGTACTTC
few	TRBV7-8	TRBJ2-1	16	TRBD1	CASSLDRGFYYNEQFF	TGTGCCAGCAGCTTAGACAGGGGGTTTTATTACAATGAGCAGTTCTTC
.	TRBV6-4	TRBJ2-3	15	.	CASSDSVGGTDTQYF	TGTGCCAGCAGTGACTCGGTGGGAGGCACAGATACGCAGTATTTT
.	TRBV7-2	TRBJ2-3	14	.	CASSLRGQADTQYF	TGTGCCAGCAGCTTACGGGGCCAGGCAGATACGCAGTATTTT
.	TRBV5-6	TRBJ2-3	14	.	CASSLDRYTDTQYF	TGTGCCAGCAGCTTGGATAGATACACAGATACGCAGTATTTT
.	TRBV2	TRBJ2-5	13	.	CASSAGAWETQYF	TGTGCCAGCAGTGCGGGGGCTTGGGAGACCCAGTACTTC
.	TRBV9	TRBJ2-7	13	.	CASSVGTGTAEYF	.
.	TRBV5-1	TRBJ2-2	16	.	CASSLEVTSNTGELFF	TGCGCCAGCAGCTTGGAGGTGACATCGAACACCGGGGAGCTGTTTTTT
.	TRBV30	TRBJ1-6	13	.	CAWKGPGVSPLHF	TGTGCCTGGAAGGGTCCGGGGGTGTCACCCCTCCACTTT
.	TRBV5-6	TRBJ2-5	15	.	CASSKGPGGQETQYF	TGTGCCAGCAGCAAGGGCCCAGGGGGGCAAGAGACCCAGTACTTC
.	TRBV2	TRBJ1-5	14	.	CASSDQGLNQPQHF	TGTGCCAGCAGTGATCAGGGGCTCAATCAGCCCCAGCATTTT
.	TRBV19	TRBJ1-5	14	TRBD1	CASSPGQANQPQHF	TGTGCCAGTAGCCCCGGACAGGCCAATCAGCCCCAGCATTTT
.	TRBV12-5	TRBJ2-1	14	.	CASGLVPPTGEQFF	TGTGCTAGTGGTTTGGTACCCCCTACGGGTGAGCAGTTCTTC
.	TRBV5-7	TRBJ2-3	17	TRBD2	CASSLGLAGGAVDTQYF	TGTGCCAGCAGCTTGGGTCTAGCGGGAGGGGCAGTTGATACGCAGTATTTT
.	TRBV5-1	TRBJ1-2	16	TRBD1	CASSLASNAGGNGYTF	TGCGCCAGCAGCTTAGCATCCAACGCAGGGGGAAATGGCTACACCTTC
once	TRBV10-3	TRBJ2-7	20	TRBD2	CAISEWTAPRERDASYEQYF	TGTGCCATCAGTGAGTGGACCGCCCCTCGGGAGCGGGATGCCTCCTACGAGCAGTACTTC
.	TRBV7-3	TRBJ2-1	13	.	CASSLGLANEQFF	TGTGCCAGCAGCTTGGGGCTAGCCAATGAGCAGTTCTTC
.	TRBV5-1	TRBJ1-5	14	.	CASSLGVPNQPQHF	TGCGCCAGCAGCTTGGGGGTCCCAAATCAGCCCCAGCATTTT
few	TRBV11-2	TRBJ2-3	17	TRBD2	CASSLNAAGRATDTQYF	TGTGCCAGCAGCTTAAATGCAGCGGGGAGGGCGACAGATACGCAGTATTTT
.	TRBV6-6	TRBJ1-5	14	.	CASSPRDSNQPQHF	TGTGCCAGCAGCCCCAGGGACAGCAATCAGCCCCAGCATTTT
.	TRBV28	TRBJ2-2	15	TRBD1	CASNPAGGSAGELFF	TGTGCCAGCAACCCAGCAGGGGGCTCAGCCGGGGAGCTGTTTTTT
.	TRBV30	TRBJ2-3	15	.	CAWSVVGDGTDTQYF	TGTGCCTGGAGTGTGGTAGGGGACGGCACAGATACGCAGTATTTT
.	TRBV2	TRBJ1-5	13	.	CASSVQSDQPQHF	TGTGCCAGCAGTGTCCAAAGCGATCAGCCCCAGCATTTT
.	TRBV2	TRBJ1-6	14	.	CASRVYLGVSPLHF	TGTGCCAGCAGGGTATACCTTGGGGTTTCACCCCTCCACTTT
.	TRBV6-4	TRBJ1-3	14	TRBD1	CASRRTGDGNTIYF	TGTGCCAGCAGGAGGACAGGCGATGGAAACACCATATATTTT
.	TRBV7-6	TRBJ2-1	14	.	CASSPRGGHNEQFF	TGTGCCAGCAGCCCCAGGGGGGGCCACAATGAGCAGTTCTTC
few	TRBV7-9	TRBJ2-2	17	.	CASSPDGPTGATGELFF	TGTGCCAGCAGCCCGGACGGGCCTACTGGAGCCACCGGGGAGCTGTTTTTT
.	TRBV19	TRBJ2-3	15	TRBD2	CASSMGAGSTDTQYF	TGTGCCAGTAGTATGGGAGCGGGGAGCACAGATACGCAGTATTTT
.	TRBV30	TRBJ2-5	16	TRBD2	CAWSRGLAGGPETQYF	TGTGCCTGGAGCCGAGGACTAGCGGGAGGTCCGGAGACCCAGTACTTC